The subject of this entry is one T cell receptor (beta chain). Its target antigen remains unknown. One base away there is no much larger clone; base qualities are not given. This specimen belongs to a study of T cell responses to AZD1222 COVID-19 vaccine (dated by TCRdb to the early 2020s). Broadly, across the study: Because spike-specific TCR depth and breadth did not differ between the two schedules, AZD1222 recipients who got a second dose at roughly 4 weeks were pooled with those who got a second dose at roughly 12 weeks. Trial participants were enrolled into age subgroups of 18-55, 56-69 and 70-plus years, which contained about 150, 28 and 57 TCR-sequenced participants, respectively. TCR sequencing was performed for 233 trial participants, of whom around 210 were given two doses of AZD1222 and around 26 were given two doses of MenACWY control vaccine.

The study at large found these results: The whole spike protein was spanned by vaccine-associated CD4 TCRs, and dominant responses were seen in regions 160-218 and 743-854. Most participants were white British and females outnumbered males, and the authors suggested that clonal diversity may have been underestimated. The 56-69-year group was small, and its depth increase did not reach significance, likely because of low power. Only five to seven AZD1222 recipients were SARS-CoV-2 seropositive at baseline, limiting conclusions about previously exposed vaccinees. Because no samples from the day 14 peak response were available, repertoires could be characterized only after the peak T cell response. Reportedly, close to half of the unique spike-specific TCRs recognized epitopes lying outside the regions that are mutated in the B.1.351 and B.1.1.7 variants. After two AZD1222 doses, spike-specific TCR breadth and depth were significantly higher than at day 0 and than in MenACWY recipients.

In light of the paper, this sample's time point label describes: baseline before first vaccination. The vaccinee samples were drawn from two UK trials, COV001 and COV002, one of which was a single-blind randomized controlled phase 2/3 trial testing AZD1222 (ChAdOx1 nCoV-19) in healthy adults. Trial participant PBMC samples were collected at day 0 and day 28 after the second dose for TCRbeta chain sequencing. The CDR3 regions of human TCRbeta chains were analyzed by immunosequencing. The authors' analysis ran thus. TCRs in the repertoires were compared against a reference library of SARS-CoV-2-specific TCRs that had been generated with the MIRA antigen-specificity platform. Breadth was defined as the fraction of unique TCRs that were SARS-CoV-2-associated, and depth was defined as the fraction of total T cells that were SARS-CoV-2-associated. Using the MIRA data, each spike-specific TCR was assigned both to the spike region to which the TCR was reactive and to a CD4 or CD8 class. Log10-transformed breadth and depth values were compared by one-way ANOVA with Sidak's multiple comparisons tests. The table was pulled from immuneACCESS by TCRdb, which kept in-frame rearrangements only. Such tables lose some clones; where checked, under half of the loss comes from unresolved V genes, and the rest has no known cause. V and J calls and clone size are copied from that table; D and trimming were computed from the DNA. Present in this sample are about 100,000 clones, around nine tenths of which were seen just once. The ten largest make up approximately 3% of the sample.

The CDR3 goes from the cysteine to the phenylalanine over 13 residues. Only the CDR3 DNA is retained, 39 bases long and in frame from the first base. V is reduced by 1 base and J by 4 bases, leaving a spacing of 9 bases between them. According to the germline V gene, CDR1 reads SGHRS and CDR2 reads YFSETQ. The chain is encoded by TRBV5-1 joined to TRBJ2-7, with the D gene not confidently named. This TCR was sampled from an adult in good health. The sample here was peripheral blood, taken on day 0 of AZD1222 vaccination. The sequenced DNA is TGCGCCAGCAGCTTGCAGGACCGTTACGAGCAGTACTTC. It encodes CASSLQDRYEQYF.